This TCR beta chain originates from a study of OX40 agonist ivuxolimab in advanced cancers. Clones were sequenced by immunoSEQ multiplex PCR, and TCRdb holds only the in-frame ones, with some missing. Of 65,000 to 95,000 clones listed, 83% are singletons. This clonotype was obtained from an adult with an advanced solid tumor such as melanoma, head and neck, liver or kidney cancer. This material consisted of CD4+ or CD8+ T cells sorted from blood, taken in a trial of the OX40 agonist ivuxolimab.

The CDR3 reads CAGGKGSSYEQYF. For the CDR3, the DNA is TGTGCCGGAGGAAAGGGGTCCTCCTACGAGCAGTACTTC. The V gene is TRBV7-9, the J gene TRBJ2-7; D assignment may be TRBD1 or TRBD2 (5 bases each). CDR3 length: 13 residues. The germline V gene encodes CDR1 SEHNR and CDR2 FQNEAQ (reference sequence). V lost 11 bases and J 0 bases, leaving 14 bases between the germline ends.